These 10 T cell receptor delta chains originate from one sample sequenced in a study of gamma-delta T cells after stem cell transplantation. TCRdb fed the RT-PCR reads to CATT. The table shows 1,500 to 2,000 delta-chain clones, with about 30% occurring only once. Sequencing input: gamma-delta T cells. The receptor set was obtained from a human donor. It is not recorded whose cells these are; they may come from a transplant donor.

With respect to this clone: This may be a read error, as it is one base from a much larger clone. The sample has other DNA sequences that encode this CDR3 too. CDR3 nucleotides: TGTGCCTGTGATCCGTCTGGGGGCCCCCGCTCCTGGGACACCCGACAGATGTTTTTC. This sequence encodes CACDPSGGPRSWDTRQMFF. This chain uses TRDV2 with TRDJ3; the match to TRDD3 covers 7 bases. The ends lost 4 bases at V and 0 bases at J; junction bases unmatched: 11. The CDR3 runs to 19 residues. Germline-derived CDR1 and CDR2 are GEAIGNYY and EKD.

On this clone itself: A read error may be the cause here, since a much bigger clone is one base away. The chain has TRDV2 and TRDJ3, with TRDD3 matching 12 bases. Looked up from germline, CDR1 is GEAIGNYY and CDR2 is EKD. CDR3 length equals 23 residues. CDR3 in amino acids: CACDTPGTGGYKNSSWATRQMFF. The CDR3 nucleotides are TGTGCCTGTGACACGCCCGGTACTGGGGGATACAAGAATAGCTCCTGGGCCACCCGACAGATGTTTTTC.

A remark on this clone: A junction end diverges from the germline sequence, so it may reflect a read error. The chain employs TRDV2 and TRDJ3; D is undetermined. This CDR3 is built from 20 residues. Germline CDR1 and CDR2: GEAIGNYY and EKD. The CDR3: CACDRTPLSVALIDTRPMFF. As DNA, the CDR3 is TGTGCCTGTGACCGGACCCCTCTTTCTGTGGCACTGATTGACACCCGACCGATGTTTTTC.

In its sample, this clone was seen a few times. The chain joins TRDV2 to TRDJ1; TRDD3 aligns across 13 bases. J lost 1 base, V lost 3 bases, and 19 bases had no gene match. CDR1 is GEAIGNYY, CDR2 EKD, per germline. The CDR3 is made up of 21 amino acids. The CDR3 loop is CACDPVSYRTGGYVGTDKLIF. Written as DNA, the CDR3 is TGTGCCTGTGACCCCGTATCCTATCGTACTGGGGGATACGTTGGCACCGATAAACTCATCTTT.

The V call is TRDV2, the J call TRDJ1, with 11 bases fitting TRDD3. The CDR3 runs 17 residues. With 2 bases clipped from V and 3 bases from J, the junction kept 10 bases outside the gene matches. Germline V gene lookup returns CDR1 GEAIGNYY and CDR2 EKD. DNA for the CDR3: TGTGCCTGTGACAGCCTGGGGGATACCAGACCCGCCGATAAACTCATCTTT. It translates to CACDSLGDTRPADKLIF.

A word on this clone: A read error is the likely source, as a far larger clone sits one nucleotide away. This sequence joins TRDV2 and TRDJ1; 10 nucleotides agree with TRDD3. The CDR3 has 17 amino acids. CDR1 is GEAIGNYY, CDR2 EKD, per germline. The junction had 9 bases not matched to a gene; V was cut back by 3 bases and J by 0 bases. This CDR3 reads CACDPLLGDEYTDKLIF. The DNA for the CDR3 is TGTGCCTGTGACCCCCTACTGGGGGATGAGTACACCGATAAACTCATCTTT.

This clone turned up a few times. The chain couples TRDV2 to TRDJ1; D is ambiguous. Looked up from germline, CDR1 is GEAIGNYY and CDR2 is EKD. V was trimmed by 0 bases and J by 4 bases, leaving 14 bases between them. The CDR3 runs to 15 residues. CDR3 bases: TGTGCCTGTGACACCGTTTCCCCGTACAGCGATAAACTCATCTTT. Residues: CACDTVSPYSDKLIF.

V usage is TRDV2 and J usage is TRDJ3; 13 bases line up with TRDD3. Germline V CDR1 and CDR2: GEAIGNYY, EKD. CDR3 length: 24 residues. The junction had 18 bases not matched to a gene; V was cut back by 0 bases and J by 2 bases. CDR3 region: CACDTGGLGDTRQGIPWDTRQMFF. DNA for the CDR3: TGTGCCTGTGACACCGGAGGACTGGGGGATACGCGTCAAGGGATCCCCTGGGACACCCGACAGATGTTTTTC.

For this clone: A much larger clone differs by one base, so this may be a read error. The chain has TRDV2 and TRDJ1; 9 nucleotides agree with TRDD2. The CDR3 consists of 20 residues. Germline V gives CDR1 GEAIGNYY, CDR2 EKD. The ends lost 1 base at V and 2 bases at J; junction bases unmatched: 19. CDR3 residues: CACDTPSYGETDWSTDKLIF. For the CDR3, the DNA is TGTGCCTGTGACACGCCTTCCTACGGGGAGACTGATTGGAGTACCGATAAACTCATCTTT.

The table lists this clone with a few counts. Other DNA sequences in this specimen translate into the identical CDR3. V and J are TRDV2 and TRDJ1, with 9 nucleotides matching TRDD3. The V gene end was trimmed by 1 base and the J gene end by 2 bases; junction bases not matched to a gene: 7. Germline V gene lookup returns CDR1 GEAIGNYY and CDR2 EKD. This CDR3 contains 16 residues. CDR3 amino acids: CACDTLGDTRTDKLIF. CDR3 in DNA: TGTGCCTGTGACACGCTAGGGGATACGCGGACCGATAAACTCATCTTT.